These 6 T cell receptor beta chains originate from one sample sequenced in a study of sequential checkpoint blockade in melanoma. Treatment given: randomized to nivolumab then ipilimumab (arm A) or the reverse (arm B). TCRdb keeps only in-frame clones here, not all; method: immunoSEQ multiplex PCR. The sample includes under 15,000 clones, roughly 25% of them seen just once. Sample: tumor tissue (inferred from file names), taken from a patient given nivolumab and ipilimumab in sequence. These receptors were obtained from a human donor with melanoma.

The chain links TRBV28 to TRBJ1-3; D possibly corresponds to TRBD1 (5 bases). Trimming took 3 bases from V and 1 from J, leaving 19 bases between them. This CDR3 is 18 amino acids long. Germline V gives CDR1 MDHEN, CDR2 SYDVKM. CDR3 amino acids: CASSFIQGGRVSGNTIYF. CDR3 coding DNA: TGTGCCAGCAGTTTTATTCAGGGAGGGAGAGTATCTGGAAACACCATATATTTT.

The chain combines TRBV28 with TRBJ1-2, with no clear D. Germline V gene sequence: CDR1 MDHEN, CDR2 SYDVKM. Between the trimmed V and J ends, which lost 3 bases and 1 base, there was a span of 9 bases. The CDR3 has 14 amino acids. DNA of the CDR3: TGTGCCAGCAGTTTGTGGGAAGGTAACTATGGCTACACCTTC. It translates to CASSLWEGNYGYTF.

This clone was counted between two and nine times. The chain recombines TRBV9 with TRBJ1-4; D not certain. The germline V and J ends were trimmed by 1 base and 0 bases, with 10 bases remaining between them. This CDR3 comprises 16 residues. Per germline, CDR1 SGDLS and CDR2 YYNGEE. This CDR3 is CASSVLVTATNEKLFF. In DNA form, the CDR3 reads TGTGCCAGCAGCGTATTAGTGACGGCAACTAATGAAAAACTGTTTTTT. The full variable domain, its missing parts supplied by reference TRBV9 and TRBJ1-4, is DSGVTQTPKHLITATGQRVTLRCSPRSGDLSVYWYQQSLDQGLQFLIQYYNGEERAKGNILERFSAQQFPDLHSELNLSSLELGDSALYFCASSVLVTATNEKLFFGSGTQLSVL.

The rearrangement joins TRBV11-3 to TRBJ1-6; a weak D match, TRBD1 (6 bases). CDR3 length: 14 residues. Trimming left V 3 bases short and J 14 bases short, with 17 bases between. CDR1 is SGHNT and CDR2 is YENEEA in the germline V gene. CDR3: CASSLGGTGRALHF. The CDR3, as DNA: TGTGCCAGCAGCTTGGGGGGCACCGGTCGAGCCCTCCACTTT.

V gene TRBV10-2 combines with J gene TRBJ2-3; D remains unclear. V lost 1 base and J 5 bases, leaving 4 bases between the germline ends. Germline V gene data show CDR1 as WSHSY and CDR2 as SAAADI. The CDR3 is 12 amino acids. CDR3 sequence: CASSEYEDTQYF. The CDR3 coding sequence is TGCGCCAGCAGTGAGTATGAAGATACGCAGTATTTT.

The chain uses TRBV29-1 and TRBJ2-5; perhaps TRBD1 as D (5 bases). Trimming cost V 6 bases and J 1 base, with 15 bases left between them. The CDR3 length is 14 residues. Germline assignment: CDR1 SQVTM and CDR2 ANQGSEA. This chain's CDR3 is CSVGLTVLQETQYF. CDR3 nucleotides: TGCAGCGTGGGGCTAACAGTCCTCCAAGAGACCCAGTACTTC.